This TCR beta chain originates from a study of monozygotic twins with inflammatory bowel disease. As for this clonotype: Its antigen is not known.

Germline lookup yields CDR1 SGHTA and CDR2 FQGNSA. This CDR3 has 15 residues. Study conclusions and caveats: Limited statistical power may explain no repertoire similarity difference between concordant and discordant twins. IBD-affected twins scored below their healthy co-twins in TCRbeta diversity (inverse Simpson).

Generation of cDNA took place in eight separate reactions per sample. TCRdb reworked the 5' RACE reads into one entry per CDR3 protein, no DNA. The repertoire table contains some 450,000 distinct CDR3 sequences. The receptor was derived from a human donor with ulcerative colitis or Crohn's disease, or a healthy co-twin of an affected twin (not recorded which). The chain carries TRBV7-2 and TRBJ2-3; the D call of TRBD2 rests on TCRdb alone, since no DNA is present to check it. The sample consisted of blood. CDR3 amino acids: CASNEAGGPARTQYF.